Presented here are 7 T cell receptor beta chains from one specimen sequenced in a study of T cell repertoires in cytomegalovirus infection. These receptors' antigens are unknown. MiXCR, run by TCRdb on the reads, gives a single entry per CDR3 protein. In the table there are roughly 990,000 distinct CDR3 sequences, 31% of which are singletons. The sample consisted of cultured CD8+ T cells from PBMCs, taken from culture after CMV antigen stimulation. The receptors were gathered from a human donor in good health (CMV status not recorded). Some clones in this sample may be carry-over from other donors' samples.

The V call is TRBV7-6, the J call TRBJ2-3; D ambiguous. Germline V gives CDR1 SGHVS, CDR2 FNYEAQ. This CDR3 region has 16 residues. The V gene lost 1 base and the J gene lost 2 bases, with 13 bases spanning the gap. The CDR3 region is CASSLENGFNTDTQYF. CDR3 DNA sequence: TGTGCCAGCAGCTTAGAGAACGGATTTAACACAGATACGCAGTATTTT. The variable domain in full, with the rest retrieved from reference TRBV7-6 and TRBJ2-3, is GAGVSQSPRYKVTKRGQDVALRCDPISGHVSLYWYRQALGQGPEFLTYFNYEAQQDKSGLPNDRFSAERPEGSISTLTIQRTEQRDSAMYRCASSLENGFNTDTQYFGPGTRLTVL.

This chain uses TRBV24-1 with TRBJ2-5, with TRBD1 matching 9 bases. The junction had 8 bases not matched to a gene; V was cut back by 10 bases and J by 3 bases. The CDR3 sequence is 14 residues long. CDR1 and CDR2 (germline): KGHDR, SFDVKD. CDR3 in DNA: TGTGCCACTTCCCCCCGGGACAGGGAAGAGACCCAGTACTTC. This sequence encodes CATSPRDREETQYF.

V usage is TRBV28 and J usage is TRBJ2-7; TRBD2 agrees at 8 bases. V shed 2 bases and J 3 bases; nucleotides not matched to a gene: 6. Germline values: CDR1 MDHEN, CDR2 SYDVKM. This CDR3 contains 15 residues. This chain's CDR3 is CASSLAGGLFYEQYV. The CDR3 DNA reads TGTGCCAGCAGTTTAGCGGGGGGTCTCTTCTACGAGCAGTACGTC.

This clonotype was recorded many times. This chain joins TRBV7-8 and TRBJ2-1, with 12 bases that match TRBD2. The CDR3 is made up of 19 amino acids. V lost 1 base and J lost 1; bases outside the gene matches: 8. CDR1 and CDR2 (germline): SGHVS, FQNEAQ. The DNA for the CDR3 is TGTGCCAGCAGCTTAGAGCCTAGCGGGGGGGGTTTATCCTACAATGAGCAGTTCTTC. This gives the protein CASSLEPSGGGLSYNEQFF.

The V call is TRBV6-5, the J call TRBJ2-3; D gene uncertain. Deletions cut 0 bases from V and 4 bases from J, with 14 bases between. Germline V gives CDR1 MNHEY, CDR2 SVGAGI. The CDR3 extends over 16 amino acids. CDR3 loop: CASSYSLSDPPDTQYF. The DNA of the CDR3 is TGTGCCAGCAGTTACTCCCTATCGGATCCACCAGATACGCAGTATTTT.

This CDR3 reads CASSQELSGYNEQFF. As DNA, the CDR3 is TGTGCCAGCAGCCAAGAGCTGAGCGGATACAATGAGCAGTTCTTC. The chain carries TRBV14 and TRBJ2-1, with a tentative D call TRBD2 (5 bases). In germline, CDR1 is SGHDN, CDR2 FVKESK. Trimming shortened V by 0 bases and J by 4 bases, and 10 bases separated the two germline ends. This CDR3 is 15 amino acids long. Variable domain in full (rest from reference TRBV14 and TRBJ2-1): EAGVTQFPSHSVIEKGQTVTLRCDPISGHDNLYWYRRVMGKEIKFLLHFVKESKQDESGMPNNRFLAERTGGTYSTLKVQPAELEDSGVYFCASSQELSGYNEQFFGPGTRLTVL.

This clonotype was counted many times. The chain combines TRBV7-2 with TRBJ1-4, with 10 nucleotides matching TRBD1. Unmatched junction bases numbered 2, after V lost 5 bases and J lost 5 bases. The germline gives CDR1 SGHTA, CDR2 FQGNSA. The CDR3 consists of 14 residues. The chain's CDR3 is CASSLDRGNEKLFF. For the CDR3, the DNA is TGTGCCAGCAGCCTGGACAGGGGGAATGAAAAACTGTTTTTT.